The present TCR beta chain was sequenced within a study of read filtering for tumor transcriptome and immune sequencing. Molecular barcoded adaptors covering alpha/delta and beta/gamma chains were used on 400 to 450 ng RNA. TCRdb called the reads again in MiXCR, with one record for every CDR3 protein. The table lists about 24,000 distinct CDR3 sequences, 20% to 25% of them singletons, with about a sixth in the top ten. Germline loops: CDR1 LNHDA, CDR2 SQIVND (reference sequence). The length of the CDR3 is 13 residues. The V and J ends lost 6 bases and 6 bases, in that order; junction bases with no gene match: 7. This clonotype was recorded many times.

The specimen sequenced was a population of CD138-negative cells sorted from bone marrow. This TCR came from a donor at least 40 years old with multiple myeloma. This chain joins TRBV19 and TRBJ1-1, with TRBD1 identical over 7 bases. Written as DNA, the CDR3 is TGTGCCAGTAGCAACAGGGGTGTCCCTGAAGCTTTCTTT. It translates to CASSNRGVPEAFF.